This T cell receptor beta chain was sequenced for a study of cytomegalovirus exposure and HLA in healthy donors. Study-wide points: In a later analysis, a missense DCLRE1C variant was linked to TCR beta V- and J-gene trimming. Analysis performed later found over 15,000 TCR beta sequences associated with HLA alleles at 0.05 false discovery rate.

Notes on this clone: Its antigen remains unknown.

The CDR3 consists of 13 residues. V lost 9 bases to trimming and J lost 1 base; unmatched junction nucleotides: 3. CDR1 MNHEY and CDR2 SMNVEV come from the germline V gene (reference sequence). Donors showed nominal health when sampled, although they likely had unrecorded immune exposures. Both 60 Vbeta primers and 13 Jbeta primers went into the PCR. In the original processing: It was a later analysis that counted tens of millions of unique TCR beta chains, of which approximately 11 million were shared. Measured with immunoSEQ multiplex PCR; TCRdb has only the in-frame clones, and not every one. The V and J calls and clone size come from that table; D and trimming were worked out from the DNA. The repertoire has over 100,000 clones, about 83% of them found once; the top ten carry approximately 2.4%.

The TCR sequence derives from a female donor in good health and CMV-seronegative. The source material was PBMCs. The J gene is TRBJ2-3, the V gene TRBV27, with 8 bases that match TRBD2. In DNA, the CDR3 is TGTGCCAGTAGGCGGGGGGGCACAGATACGCAGTATTTT. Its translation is CASRRGGTDTQYF.